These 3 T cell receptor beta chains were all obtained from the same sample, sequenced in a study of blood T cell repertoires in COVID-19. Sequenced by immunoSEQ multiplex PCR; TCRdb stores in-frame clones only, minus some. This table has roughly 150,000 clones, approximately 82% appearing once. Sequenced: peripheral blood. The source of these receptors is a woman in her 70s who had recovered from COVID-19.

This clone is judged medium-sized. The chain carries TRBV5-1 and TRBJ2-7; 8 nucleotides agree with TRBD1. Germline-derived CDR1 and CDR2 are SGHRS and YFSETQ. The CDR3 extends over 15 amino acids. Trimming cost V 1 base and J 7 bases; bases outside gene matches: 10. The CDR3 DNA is TGCGCCAGCAGCTTGTCGCCAGGGGGCGAGGGGGAGCAGTACTTC. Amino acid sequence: CASSLSPGGEGEQYF. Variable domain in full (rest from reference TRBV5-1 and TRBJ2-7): KAGVTQTPRYLIKTRGQQVTLSCSPISGHRSVSWYQQTPGQGLQFLFEYFSETQRNKGNFPGRFSGRQFSNSRSEMNVSTLELGDSALYLCASSLSPGGEGEQYFGPGTRLTVT.

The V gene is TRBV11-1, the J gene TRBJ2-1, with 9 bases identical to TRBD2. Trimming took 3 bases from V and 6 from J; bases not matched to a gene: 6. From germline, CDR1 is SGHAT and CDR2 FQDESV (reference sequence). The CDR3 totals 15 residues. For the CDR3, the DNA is TGTGCCAGCAGCTTGGTTCTAGCGGGGAGCAATGAGCAGTTCTTC. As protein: CASSLVLAGSNEQFF.

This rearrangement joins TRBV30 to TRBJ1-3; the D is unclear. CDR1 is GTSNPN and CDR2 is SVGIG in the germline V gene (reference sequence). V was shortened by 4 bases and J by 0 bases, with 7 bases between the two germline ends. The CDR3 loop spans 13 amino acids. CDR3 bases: TGTGCCTGGACAGGCCTCTCTGGAAACACCATATATTTT. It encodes CAWTGLSGNTIYF.